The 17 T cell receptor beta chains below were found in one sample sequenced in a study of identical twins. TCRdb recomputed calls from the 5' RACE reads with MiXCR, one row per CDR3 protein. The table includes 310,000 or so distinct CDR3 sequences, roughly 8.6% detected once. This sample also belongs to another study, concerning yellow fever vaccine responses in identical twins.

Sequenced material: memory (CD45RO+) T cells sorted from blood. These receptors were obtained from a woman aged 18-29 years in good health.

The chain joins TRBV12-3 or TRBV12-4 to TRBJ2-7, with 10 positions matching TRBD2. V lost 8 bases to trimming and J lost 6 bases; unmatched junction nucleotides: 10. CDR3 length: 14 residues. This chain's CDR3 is CASHASGRALEQYF. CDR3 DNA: TGTGCCAGCCATGCGAGCGGGAGGGCCCTCGAGCAGTACTTC.

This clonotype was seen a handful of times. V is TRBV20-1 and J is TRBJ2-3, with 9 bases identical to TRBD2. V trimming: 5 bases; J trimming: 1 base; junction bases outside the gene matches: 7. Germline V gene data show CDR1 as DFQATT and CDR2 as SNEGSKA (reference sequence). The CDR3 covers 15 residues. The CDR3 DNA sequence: TGCAGTGCTGTACTTAGCGGGAGCGGCACAGATACGCAGTATTTT. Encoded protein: CSAVLSGSGTDTQYF.

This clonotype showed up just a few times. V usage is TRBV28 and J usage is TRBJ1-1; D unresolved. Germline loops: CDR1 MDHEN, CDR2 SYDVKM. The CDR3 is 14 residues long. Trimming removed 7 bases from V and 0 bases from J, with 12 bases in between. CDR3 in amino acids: CASTKDGMNTEAFF. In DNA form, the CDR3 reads TGTGCCAGCACAAAAGACGGCATGAACACTGAAGCTTTCTTT.

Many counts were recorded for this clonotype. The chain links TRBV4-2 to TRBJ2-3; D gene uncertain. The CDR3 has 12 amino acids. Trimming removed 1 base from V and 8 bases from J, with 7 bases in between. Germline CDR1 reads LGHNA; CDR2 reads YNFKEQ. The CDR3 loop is CASSQGVGTQYF. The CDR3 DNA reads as TGTGCCAGCAGCCAAGGGGTTGGTACGCAGTATTTT.

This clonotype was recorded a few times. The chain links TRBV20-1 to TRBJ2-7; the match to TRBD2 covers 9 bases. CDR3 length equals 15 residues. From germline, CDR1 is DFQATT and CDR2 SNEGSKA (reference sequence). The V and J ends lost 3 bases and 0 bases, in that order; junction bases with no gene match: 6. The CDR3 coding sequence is TGCAGTGCTAGTACGGCGGGGGGGAGCTCCTACGAGCAGTACGTC. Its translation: CSASTAGGSSYEQYV.

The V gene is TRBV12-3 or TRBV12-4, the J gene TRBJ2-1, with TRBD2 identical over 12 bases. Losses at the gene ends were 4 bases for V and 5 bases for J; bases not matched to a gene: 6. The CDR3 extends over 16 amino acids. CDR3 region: CASSSLAGGLHNEQFF. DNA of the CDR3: TGTGCCAGCAGTTCGCTAGCGGGGGGGCTCCACAATGAGCAGTTCTTC.

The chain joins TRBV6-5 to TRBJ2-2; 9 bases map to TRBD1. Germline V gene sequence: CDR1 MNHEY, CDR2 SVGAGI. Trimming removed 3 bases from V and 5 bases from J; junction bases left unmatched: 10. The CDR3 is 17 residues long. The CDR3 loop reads CASSYGHRGRLTGELFF. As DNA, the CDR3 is TGTGCCAGCAGTTATGGGCACAGGGGGCGACTTACCGGGGAGCTGTTTTTT.

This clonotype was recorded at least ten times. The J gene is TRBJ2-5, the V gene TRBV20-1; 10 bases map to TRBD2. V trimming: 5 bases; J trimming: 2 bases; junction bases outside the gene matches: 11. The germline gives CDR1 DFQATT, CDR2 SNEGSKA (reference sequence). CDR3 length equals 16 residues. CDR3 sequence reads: CSAFGLAANPQETQYF. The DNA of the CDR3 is TGCAGTGCTTTCGGACTAGCGGCAAATCCTCAAGAGACCCAGTACTTC.

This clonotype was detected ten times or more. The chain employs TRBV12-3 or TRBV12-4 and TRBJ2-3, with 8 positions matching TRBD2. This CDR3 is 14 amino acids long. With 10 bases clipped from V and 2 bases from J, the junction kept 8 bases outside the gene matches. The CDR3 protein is CAISAGAATDTQYF. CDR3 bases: TGTGCCATCTCAGCGGGAGCTGCCACAGATACGCAGTATTTT.

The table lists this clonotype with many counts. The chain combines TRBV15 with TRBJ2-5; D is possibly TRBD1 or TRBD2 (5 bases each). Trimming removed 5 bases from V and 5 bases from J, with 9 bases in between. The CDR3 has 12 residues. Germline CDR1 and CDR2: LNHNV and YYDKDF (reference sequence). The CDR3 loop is CATSEGPETQYF. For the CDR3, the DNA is TGTGCCACCAGCGAGGGGCCGGAGACCCAGTACTTC.

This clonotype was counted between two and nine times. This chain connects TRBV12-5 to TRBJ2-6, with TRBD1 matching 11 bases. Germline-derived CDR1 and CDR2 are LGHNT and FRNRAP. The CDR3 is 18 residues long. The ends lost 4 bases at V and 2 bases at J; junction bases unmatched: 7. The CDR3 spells CASGSRTGGGTGANVLTF. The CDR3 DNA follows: TGTGCTAGTGGTTCCAGGACAGGGGGCGGAACTGGGGCCAACGTCCTGACTTTC.

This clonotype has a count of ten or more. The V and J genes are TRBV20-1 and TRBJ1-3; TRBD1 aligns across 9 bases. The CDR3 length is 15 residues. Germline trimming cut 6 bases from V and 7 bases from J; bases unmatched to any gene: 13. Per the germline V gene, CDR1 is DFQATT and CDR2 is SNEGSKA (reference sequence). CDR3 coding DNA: TGCAGTGCCCAAATGTACGGACAGGGGAGGAACACCATATATTTT. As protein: CSAQMYGQGRNTIYF.

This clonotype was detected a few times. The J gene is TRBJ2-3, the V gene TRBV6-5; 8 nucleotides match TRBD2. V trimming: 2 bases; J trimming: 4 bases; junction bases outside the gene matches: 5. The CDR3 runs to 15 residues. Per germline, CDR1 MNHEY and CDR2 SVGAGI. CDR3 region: CASSYAASGSDTQYF. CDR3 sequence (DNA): TGTGCCAGCAGTTACGCGGCTAGCGGGTCAGATACGCAGTATTTT.

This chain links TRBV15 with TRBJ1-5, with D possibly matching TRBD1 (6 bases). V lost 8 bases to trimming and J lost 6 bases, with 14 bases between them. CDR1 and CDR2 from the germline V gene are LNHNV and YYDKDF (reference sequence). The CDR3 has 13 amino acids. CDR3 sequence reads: CATAWGAGQPQHF. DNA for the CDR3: TGTGCCACCGCATGGGGGGCCGGTCAGCCCCAGCATTTT.

DNA for the CDR3: TGCAGCGCATCTCTGGGAAATCAGCCCCAGCATTTT. Translated, it gives CSASLGNQPQHF. The chain links TRBV29-1 to TRBJ1-5, with D uncertain. This CDR3 has 12 residues. CDR1 is SQVTM and CDR2 is ANQGSEA in the germline V gene. V was shortened by 7 bases and J by 4 bases, with 11 bases between the two germline ends. Complete variable domain (other parts from reference TRBV29-1 and TRBJ1-5): SAVISQKPSRDICQRGTSLTIQCQVDSQVTMMFWYRQQPGQSLTLIATANQGSEATYESGFVIDKFPISRPNLTFSTLTVSNMSPEDSSIYLCSASLGNQPQHFGDGTRLSIL.

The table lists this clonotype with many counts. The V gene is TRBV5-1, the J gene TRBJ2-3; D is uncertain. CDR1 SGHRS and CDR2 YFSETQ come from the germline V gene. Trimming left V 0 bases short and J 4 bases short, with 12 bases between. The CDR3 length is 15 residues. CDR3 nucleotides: TGCGCCAGCAGCTTGGACCTACAAGTATCAGATACGCAGTATTTT. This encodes CASSLDLQVSDTQYF.

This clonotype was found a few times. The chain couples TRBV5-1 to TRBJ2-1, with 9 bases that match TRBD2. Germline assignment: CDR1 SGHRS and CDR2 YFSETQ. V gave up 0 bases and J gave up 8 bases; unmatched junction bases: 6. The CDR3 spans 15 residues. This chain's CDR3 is CASSLAVSGSDEQFF. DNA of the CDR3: TGCGCCAGCAGCTTGGCCGTTAGCGGGAGTGATGAGCAGTTCTTC.